This T cell receptor (beta chain) was documented in a study of beta chain features in type 1 diabetes (dated by TCRdb to 2016 to 2019). Describing the broader study: No differences in mean age, gender distribution, total cell number or subset yield were found between patients and healthy donors. Across all samples, some 100,000,000 sorted cells were examined, and cell number per subset correlated strongly with RNA yield. The study compared the TCRB repertoires of sorted circulating CD4+ T cell subsets in recently diagnosed type 1 diabetes patients with those in matched healthy donors. Whereas all 28 donors provided naive and central memory subsets, regulatory and stem cell-like memory subsets were isolated from just 8 patients and roughly 8 healthy donors.

Concerning this clone itself: The clone's antigen remains unknown. The record has no base qualities; no much larger clone is one base away.

What the work shows at the level of the full study, not this receptor alone: Shorter templates might have been favored by PCR, but patient and control samples were amplified and corrected together, so both groups would have been affected equally by any skew. Patients with type 1 diabetes made fewer insertions and deleted more nucleotides at VDJ recombination sites, implying thymic rearrangement abnormalities. A moderate but significant shortening of TCRB CDR3 length was observed in type 1 diabetes patients in all four CD4+ subsets. The naive, central memory and regulatory TCRB repertoires appeared to resemble one another more closely among patients than among healthy donors. Because cDNA was sequenced instead of genomic DNA, highly expressing activated cells could be over-represented, though the groups showed no difference in activation or CD3 levels. Because the HLA sub-analyses included only small numbers of individuals, any influence of HLA type on TCRB rearrangement was left unresolved.

The High Capacity cDNA Reverse Transcription Kit was used to reverse transcribe all of the isolated RNA, meaning that expressed TCRB transcripts were what got sequenced. Naive, central memory and regulatory T cell samples underwent deep immunoSEQ sequencing, averaging about 3.57 million total reads per sample. After sorted cells were lysed in RLT buffer, RNA was extracted with DNase-treated RNeasy Micro or Mini kits, with the choice depending on cell number. To prevent cross-contamination, each cell subset was processed individually, whereas patient and healthy donor samples were processed jointly. The immunoSEQ multiplex PCR was used to amplify TCRB sequences from cDNA, yielding 87-bp fragments that span the CDR3 region. Sequencing of the amplicons was done on the Illumina HiSeq platform. Per the original workflow: Synthetic template baselines were used to correct PCR bias computationally, reads within Hamming distance 2 were collapsed together, and singletons that could not be merged were discarded. Reads were aligned against IMGT so that V, D and J genes, CDR3 length and insertions or deletions at six rearrangement sites could be assigned. Within each subset, clonotype counts were normalized to sorted cell number, and only after that were true diversity and Gini coefficients computed with the tcR R package. The overlap coefficient, calculated on TCRB nucleotide sequences, was used to quantify repertoire sharing. Out-of-frame TCRB sequences from naive cells were analyzed to stand in for the pre-selection repertoire. Sourced from immuneACCESS, this table was stored by TCRdb with only in-frame sequences that have V and J called. A share of the clones is absent; for the studies checked, an unresolved V gene accounts for under half, and the remainder has no known explanation. That table gives V, J and clone size, and the DNA gave D and trimming. This sample lists under 950,000 clones; roughly 15% were detected once. The ten top clones hold 0.02% to 0.025% of the sample.

Based on the germline V gene (reference sequence), the CDR1 and CDR2 sequences are SGHNT and YYREEE. The CDR3, from cysteine to phenylalanine, totals 15 residues. Only the CDR3 DNA stays, 45 bases, in frame from base 1. V loses 3 bases, J loses 1 base, and the germline ends lie 11 bases apart. A single peripheral blood draw of approximately 110 mL on average was collected from each donor into heparinised tubes. A BD FACSAria II was used to sort naive, central memory, regulatory and stem cell-like memory CD4+ T cells with a panel that included CD45RO, CCR7, CD25, CD127, CD95 and CD27. All sorted populations exceeded 98% purity. PBMCs were isolated immediately by Lymphoprep density gradient centrifugation and stained directly without culture. So that batch effects would be minimized, each experiment stained and sorted samples in pairs, pairing one healthy donor with one patient.

This clonotype was sampled from a woman aged 18 to 35 in good health. The chain couples TRBV5-4 to TRBJ2-1; the D gene is unclear. The sample comprised naive CD4+ T cells from blood. The sample's cell subset or site label, decoded: true naive CD4+ T cells. In nucleotides, the sequence is TGTGCCAGCAGCTCCCGGCTAAAGTCCTACAATGAGCAGTTCTTC. It codes for CASSSRLKSYNEQFF.